These T cell receptor beta chains were read from a single sample in a study of blood T cell repertoires in COVID-19. Here immunoSEQ multiplex PCR was the method, and the copy in TCRdb shows in-frame clones only, minus some. The sample yields approximately 80,000 clones, roughly 79% seen once. Sequencing was carried out using peripheral blood. The receptors derive from a man older than 75 with acute or convalescent COVID-19. Each CDR3 is given with its conserved first and last residue. D genes are given only for firm matches. Size values are once, few and many counts, or a class for expanded clones, and some rows have none.

cdr3_nt cdr3_aa j_call clone_size d_call v_call
TGTGCCAGCAGCTTTAAAATAGATACGCAGTATTTT CASSFKIDTQYF TRBJ2-3 . . TRBV13
TGTGCCAGCAGCTTAATCACAGGCGGGAACGCCCAGTACTTC CASSLITGGNAQYF TRBJ2-5 . . TRBV7-9
TGCAGCGTACGAGGGACTAGCGGTAACACCGGGGAGCTGTTTTTT CSVRGTSGNTGELFF TRBJ2-2 . TRBD2 TRBV29-1
TGTGCCAGTAGTACCCTGGAGGGTGGTAGTGGCAATCAGCCCCAGCATTTT CASSTLEGGSGNQPQHF TRBJ1-5 . . TRBV19
TGTGCCAGTAGTCCCCGGACAGGGGGTGAAAACATTCAGTACTTC CASSPRTGGENIQYF TRBJ2-4 . TRBD1 TRBV19
TGCGCCAGCAGCGAGGGTTTAGGCTATGGCTACACCTTC CASSEGLGYGYTF TRBJ1-2 . . TRBV5-1
TGTGCCAGCTCACCACTGGGACAGGGTAGTCAGCCCCAGCATTTT CASSPLGQGSQPQHF TRBJ1-5 . TRBD1 TRBV18
TGTGCCAGCAGTTTTAACAGGGGGCGATCCGGGGAGCTGTTTTTT CASSFNRGRSGELFF TRBJ2-2 . TRBD1 TRBV28
TGCGCCAGCAGGTACCGGGACAGCAACTATGGCTACACCTTC CASRYRDSNYGYTF TRBJ1-2 . TRBD1 TRBV5-1
TGTGCCAGCAGCCAACTTAGCGGGGCTAAGAACAATGAGCAGTTCTTC CASSQLSGAKNNEQFF TRBJ2-1 . TRBD2 TRBV3-1/TRBV3-2
TGCGCCAGCAGCTTGGGACAGGGGAACCGGGAGCTGTTTTTT CASSLGQGNRELFF TRBJ2-2 once TRBD1 TRBV5-1
TGCGCCAGCAGCTTATTGGGACAGGCCGTCTCCTATAATTCACCCCTCCACTTT CASSLLGQAVSYNSPLHF TRBJ1-6 once TRBD1 TRBV5-1
TGTGCCAGCAGCGTAGCGTCCGGGGTCGGAGAAAAACTGTTTTTT CASSVASGVGEKLFF TRBJ1-4 . . TRBV9
TGTGCCAGTAGTAATAGATGGCTGCCAGGGGCTAATACGCAGTATTTT CASSNRWLPGANTQYF TRBJ2-3 . . TRBV19
TGTGCCAGCAGTGAAGGCCCTCACGCCGGGACAGCCTACGAGCAGTACTTC CASSEGPHAGTAYEQYF TRBJ2-7 . TRBD1 TRBV6-1
TGTGCCAGCAGCCAGGGGTTGGCATCCTATAATTCACCCCTCCACTTT CASSQGLASYNSPLHF TRBJ1-6 . . TRBV7-2
TGTGCCAGTAGTAGGGTAGCGGGAGGGGCGAACACCGGGGAGCTGTTTTTT CASSRVAGGANTGELFF TRBJ2-2 . TRBD2 TRBV19
TGTGCCTGGAGTTCGGGACTAGCGGGAGTCGGATACAATGAGCAGTTCTTC CAWSSGLAGVGYNEQFF TRBJ2-1 . TRBD2 TRBV30
TGTGCCAGCTCACCGCAGGGTGACACTGAAGCTTTCTTT CASSPQGDTEAFF TRBJ1-1 . . TRBV18
TGTGCCAGCAGTGAGAAAGGAGATGCAAGTTGGGGCTACACCTTC CASSEKGDASWGYTF TRBJ1-2 . . TRBV6-1
TGCGCCAGCAGCTTGACATATACCTACGAGCAGTACTTC CASSLTYTYEQYF TRBJ2-7 . . TRBV5-1
TGTGCCAGCAGCCCGAGAGCGGGAGGGCCCCCTGGGGCCAACGTCCTGACTTTC CASSPRAGGPPGANVLTF TRBJ2-6 . TRBD2 TRBV5-4
TGTGCCAGTTCCCGGATGGCAGGGGCGCGCACTGAAGCTTTCTTT CASSRMAGARTEAFF TRBJ1-1 . . TRBV28
TGTGCCAGCAGAATATTAGCGGGATTGGGTGAGCAGTACTTC CASRILAGLGEQYF TRBJ2-7 . TRBD2 TRBV28
TGTGCCAGCAGAAATCAGGGGTCCGCAGATACGCAGTATTTT CASRNQGSADTQYF TRBJ2-3 . . TRBV6-6
TGTGCCAGCAGCTTCCCCCCACAGGTCTTGAACACCGGGGAGCTGTTTTTT CASSFPPQVLNTGELFF TRBJ2-2 . . TRBV5-5
TGCGCCAGCAGCTTTCAGGGGGCGACGAACGAGCAGTACTTC CASSFQGATNEQYF TRBJ2-7 . TRBD1 TRBV5-1
TGTGCCAGCAGCCCTGGGCCGCGGGAGGGGACAGATACGCAGTATTTT CASSPGPREGTDTQYF TRBJ2-3 . TRBD2 TRBV7-9
TGTGCCAGCAAAAATAGCGGGAGGGCCTCAAATGAGCAGTTCTTC CASKNSGRASNEQFF TRBJ2-1 . TRBD2 TRBV6-5
TGTGCCAGTAGCTTACTCGGGACAGGGATAGATCCTAACTATGGCTACACCTTC CASSLLGTGIDPNYGYTF TRBJ1-2 . TRBD1 TRBV7-9
TGCGCCAGCTTTACTCAACCCACAGGGGGAGAATACCAGCCCCAGCATTTT CASFTQPTGGEYQPQHF TRBJ1-5 few TRBD1 TRBV5-1
TGTGCCAGCAGCATACAGGGCCAAGAGACCCAGTACTTC CASSIQGQETQYF TRBJ2-5 . . TRBV5-4
TGTGCCAGTAGTATAAACAGGGGAAACGGCTACACCTTC CASSINRGNGYTF TRBJ1-2 . TRBD1 TRBV19
TGTGCCAGCAGCCAAGACCCTCACTATGGCTACACCTTC CASSQDPHYGYTF TRBJ1-2 . . TRBV3-1/TRBV3-2